This note documents a single T cell receptor beta chain sequence. Its cognate antigen is unknown. The data originate from a study of T cell responses to AZD1222 COVID-19 vaccine. Study results and caveats: CD4 TCRs covered the whole spike, strongest at regions 160-218 and 743-854. All repertoire sampling was performed exclusively after the peak T cell response.

The germline V gene has CDR1 MNHNS and CDR2 SASEGT. Trimming removed 1 base from V and 0 bases from J, with 10 bases in between. This CDR3 is 16 amino acids long. Data came from immunoSEQ multiplex PCR; TCRdb stores just in-frame clones and leaves some out. The table records about 140,000 clones, roughly 90% of them present only once. The sequencing used peripheral blood, collected 28 days after the second AZD1222 dose. This sequence joins TRBV6-1 and TRBJ1-5, with D unresolved. The sequence was collected from an adult who received the AZD1222 COVID-19 vaccine. In DNA form, the CDR3 reads TGTGCCAGCAGTGAAGTAGGCACGTATAGCAATCAGCCCCAGCATTTT. Protein product: CASSEVGTYSNQPQHF.